This T cell receptor (beta chain) derives from a study of shared clonotypes between healthy human individuals. Using immunoSEQ multiplex PCR, the repertoire was profiled, and TCRdb retains in-frame clones only, with some absent. The data contain around 580,000 clones, 95% to 98% of them singletons. General study points: Some clonotypes were shared by all four sorted-subset donors, while others were not shared. The non-shared ones had lower generation probabilities than the shared ones. Sampling used blood alone; tissue repertoires probably differ. Among a few donors, approximately 5.4% of naive CD4 clonotypes were found in common.

Comments on this clone: Antigen unknown.

In the naive CD8 group, cells lacked CD45RO and were positively selected for CCR7, so terminally differentiated effector memory CD45RA+ cells were left out. This TCR was sampled from a man aged 30 to 45 in good health. The sample was naive CD8+ T cells sorted from blood.

This CDR3 is CASSQEVGQGKAFF. For the CDR3, the DNA is TGCGCCAGCAGCCAAGAGGTAGGACAGGGCAAAGCTTTCTTT. J is TRBJ1-1 and V is TRBV4-3, with TRBD1 identical over 8 bases. The CDR3 consists of 14 residues. Germline V gene sequence: CDR1 LGHNA, CDR2 YSLEER. Germline trimming cut 0 bases from V and 9 bases from J; bases unmatched to any gene: 6.